The present T cell receptor beta chain was sequenced within a study of blood T cell repertoires in COVID-19. CDR3 size: 14 residues. V lost 6 bases and J lost 8; bases outside the gene matches: 11. Germline V CDR1 and CDR2: MNHEY, SVGAGI. Authors' methods: Amplification of reference gene primers provided the estimated nucleated cell counts. TCRdb keeps only in-frame clones here, not all; method: immunoSEQ multiplex PCR. The V and J calls and clone size come from that table; D and trimming were worked out from the DNA. The sample lists 75,000 to 85,000 clones, approximately 81% occurring once. The clonotype originates from a man aged 55-75 years with COVID-19, enrolled during active disease. Sequencing was performed on peripheral blood. The V gene is TRBV6-5, the J gene TRBJ1-2; TRBD1 aligns across 8 bases. The CDR3 reads CASSNGQGSGGYTF. CDR3 coding DNA: TGTGCCAGCAGCAACGGACAGGGTTCGGGGGGCTACACCTTC.